Below, one T cell receptor beta chain is given with its context. Some clones are missing from TCRdb's copy, which holds only in-frame ones; the method was immunoSEQ multiplex PCR. The table has about 200,000 clones, about 88% seen once. This sample was included in a study of blood T cell repertoires in COVID-19. The CDR3 spans 14 residues. Germline-derived CDR1 and CDR2 are GTSNPN and SVGIG (reference sequence). The V gene lost 0 bases and the J gene lost 7 bases, with 12 bases spanning the gap. Sequencing used peripheral blood. This sequence joins TRBV30 and TRBJ1-4, with D tentatively TRBD1 (5 bases). This TCR was sampled from a man aged 18 to 29 with active or convalescent COVID-19. The CDR3 spells CAWSVGRASEKLFF. As DNA, the CDR3 is TGTGCCTGGAGTGTAGGCAGGGCTAGTGAAAAACTGTTTTTT.